This T cell receptor (beta chain) was sequenced for a study of cytomegalovirus exposure and HLA in healthy donors. Looking at the study overall: Out of several hundred genotyped donors, less than 85% belonged to the Caucasian-associated ancestry cluster.

Amplification used 60 Vbeta primers and 13 Jbeta primers. This table comes from immunoSEQ multiplex PCR, and its TCRdb copy is limited to in-frame clones, with some not included. The sample has about 270,000 clones; 72% are singletons. To note about this clone: Its matching antigen is unknown.

In germline, CDR1 is MNHEY, CDR2 SMNVEV (reference sequence). The CDR3 contains 14 residues. Trimming removed 2 bases at V and 4 bases at J, with 9 bases between. Overall study results and limits: A later analysis linked roughly 17,000 TCR beta sequences to HLA alleles at 0.05 false discovery rate.

The chain carries TRBV27 and TRBJ1-3; the D gene is possibly TRBD1 (5 bases). Sequences were obtained from PBMCs. The receptor's source is a female donor in good health and CMV-seronegative. In DNA form, the CDR3 reads TGTGCCAGCAGTTTAGCAGGGTCAGGAAACACCATATATTTT. Translation: CASSLAGSGNTIYF.